This TCR beta chain was recovered during a study of molecular identifiers for immune sequencing clone quantification. The study's findings and limits: Jurkat TCR RNA spiked in from one cell could reportedly be detected among approximately 1 million naive cells. Clonotypes surpassing 20 RNA copies contained over 97% of effector molecules, versus under 1% in naive cells.

Germline values: CDR1 MNHEY, CDR2 SVGEGT. V shed 0 bases, J shed 5 bases, and the junction held 15 bases outside the gene matches. The length of the CDR3 is 19 residues. In this sample, this clonotype turned up a few times. Its specificity is not known. Previously described methods and listed TCR primers were used for bulk TCR libraries. TCRdb fed the PCR reads into MiXCR, producing one record per CDR3 protein. The sample has about 640,000 distinct CDR3 sequences, 20% seen once; the top ten hold roughly 0.83%. The source of this sequence is a human donor in good health. Some libraries in this study had Jurkat cell RNA spiked in. The J gene is TRBJ2-7, the V gene TRBV6-2 or TRBV6-3; TRBD2 aligns across 11 bases. The sequencing input was naive CD8+ T cells from blood, with Jurkat cell RNA spiked in. Noted subset: FACS-sorted CD8+CD4-CCR7+CD45RA+ naive T cells. In DNA form, the CDR3 reads TGTGCCAGCAGTTACTCGTCGACTAGCGGGGCGTCCCCTATGGACGAGCAGTACTTC. Its translation is CASSYSSTSGASPMDEQYF.